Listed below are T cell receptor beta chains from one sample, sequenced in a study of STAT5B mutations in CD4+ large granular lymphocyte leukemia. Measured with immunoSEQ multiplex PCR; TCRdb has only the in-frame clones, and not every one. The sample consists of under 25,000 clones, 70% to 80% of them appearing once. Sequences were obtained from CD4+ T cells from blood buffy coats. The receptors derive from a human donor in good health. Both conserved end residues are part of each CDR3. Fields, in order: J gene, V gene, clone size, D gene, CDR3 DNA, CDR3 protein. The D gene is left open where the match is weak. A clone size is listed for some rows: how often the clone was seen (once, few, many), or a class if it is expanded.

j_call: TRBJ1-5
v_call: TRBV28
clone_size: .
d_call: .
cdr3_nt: TGTGCCAGCAGTAAATCCCCGCGTCCCAGGGTAAACAATCAGCCCCAGCATTTT
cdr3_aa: CASSKSPRPRVNNQPQHF

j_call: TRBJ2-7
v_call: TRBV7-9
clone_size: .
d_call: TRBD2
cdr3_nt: TGTGCCAGCAGCTTCGGGGGGTCGGCCTACGAGCAGTACTTC
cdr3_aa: CASSFGGSAYEQYF

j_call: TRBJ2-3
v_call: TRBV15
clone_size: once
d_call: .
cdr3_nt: TGTGCCACCAGCAGAGATGGTGGGGTCCCCCACACAGATACGCAGTATTTT
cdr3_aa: CATSRDGGVPHTDTQYF

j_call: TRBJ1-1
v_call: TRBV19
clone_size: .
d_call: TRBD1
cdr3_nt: TGTGCCAGTAGTACCCGACAGGGGGTGAAGCGAGCTTTCTTT
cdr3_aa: CASSTRQGVKRAFF

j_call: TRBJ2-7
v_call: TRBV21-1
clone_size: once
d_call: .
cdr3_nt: TGTGCCAGCAGCCACCTTTCTTCAGGACTAGCGAGAGGGGAGTTCTTC
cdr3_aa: CASSHLSSGLARGEFF

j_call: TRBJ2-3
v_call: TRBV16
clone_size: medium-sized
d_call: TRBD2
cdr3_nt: TGTGCCAGCAGCCAACCATCCGGGACTAGTCAGTATTTT
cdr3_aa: CASSQPSGTSQYF

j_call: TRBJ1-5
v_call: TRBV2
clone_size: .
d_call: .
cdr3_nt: TGTGCCAGCAGTGAGGGGGTTGACAGGAGTCAGCCCCAGCATTTT
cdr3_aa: CASSEGVDRSQPQHF

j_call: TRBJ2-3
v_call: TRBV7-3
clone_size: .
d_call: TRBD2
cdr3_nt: TGTGCCAGCAGCCCTCGGCTTAGCGGGAGTGGCACAGATACGCAGTATTTT
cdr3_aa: CASSPRLSGSGTDTQYF

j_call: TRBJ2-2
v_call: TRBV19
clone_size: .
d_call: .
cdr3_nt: TGTGCCAGTAGACTACAGGGATCCACCGGGGAGCTGTTTTTT
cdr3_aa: CASRLQGSTGELFF

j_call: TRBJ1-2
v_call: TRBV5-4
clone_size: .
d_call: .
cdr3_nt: TGTGCCAGCAGCCAAGACAGGTATGGCTACACCTTC
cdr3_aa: CASSQDRYGYTF

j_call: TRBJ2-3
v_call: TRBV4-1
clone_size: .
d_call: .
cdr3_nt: TGCGCCAGCAGCCAAGGTAGATACACAGATACGCAGTATTTT
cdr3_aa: CASSQGRYTDTQYF

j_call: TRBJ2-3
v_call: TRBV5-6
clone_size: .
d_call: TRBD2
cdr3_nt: TGTGCCAGCAGCTCGGGACTAGCGGGAGGGCCCGTGGATACGCAGTATTTT
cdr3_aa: CASSSGLAGGPVDTQYF

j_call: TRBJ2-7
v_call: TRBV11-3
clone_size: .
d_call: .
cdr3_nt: TGTGCCAGCAGCTCGGAGGGGGAGCAGTACTTC
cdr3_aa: CASSSEGEQYF

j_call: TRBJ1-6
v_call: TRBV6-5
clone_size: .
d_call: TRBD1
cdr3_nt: TGTGCCAGCAGCCGGTCGGACAGGGCTCAATCACCCCTCCACTTT
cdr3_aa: CASSRSDRAQSPLHF